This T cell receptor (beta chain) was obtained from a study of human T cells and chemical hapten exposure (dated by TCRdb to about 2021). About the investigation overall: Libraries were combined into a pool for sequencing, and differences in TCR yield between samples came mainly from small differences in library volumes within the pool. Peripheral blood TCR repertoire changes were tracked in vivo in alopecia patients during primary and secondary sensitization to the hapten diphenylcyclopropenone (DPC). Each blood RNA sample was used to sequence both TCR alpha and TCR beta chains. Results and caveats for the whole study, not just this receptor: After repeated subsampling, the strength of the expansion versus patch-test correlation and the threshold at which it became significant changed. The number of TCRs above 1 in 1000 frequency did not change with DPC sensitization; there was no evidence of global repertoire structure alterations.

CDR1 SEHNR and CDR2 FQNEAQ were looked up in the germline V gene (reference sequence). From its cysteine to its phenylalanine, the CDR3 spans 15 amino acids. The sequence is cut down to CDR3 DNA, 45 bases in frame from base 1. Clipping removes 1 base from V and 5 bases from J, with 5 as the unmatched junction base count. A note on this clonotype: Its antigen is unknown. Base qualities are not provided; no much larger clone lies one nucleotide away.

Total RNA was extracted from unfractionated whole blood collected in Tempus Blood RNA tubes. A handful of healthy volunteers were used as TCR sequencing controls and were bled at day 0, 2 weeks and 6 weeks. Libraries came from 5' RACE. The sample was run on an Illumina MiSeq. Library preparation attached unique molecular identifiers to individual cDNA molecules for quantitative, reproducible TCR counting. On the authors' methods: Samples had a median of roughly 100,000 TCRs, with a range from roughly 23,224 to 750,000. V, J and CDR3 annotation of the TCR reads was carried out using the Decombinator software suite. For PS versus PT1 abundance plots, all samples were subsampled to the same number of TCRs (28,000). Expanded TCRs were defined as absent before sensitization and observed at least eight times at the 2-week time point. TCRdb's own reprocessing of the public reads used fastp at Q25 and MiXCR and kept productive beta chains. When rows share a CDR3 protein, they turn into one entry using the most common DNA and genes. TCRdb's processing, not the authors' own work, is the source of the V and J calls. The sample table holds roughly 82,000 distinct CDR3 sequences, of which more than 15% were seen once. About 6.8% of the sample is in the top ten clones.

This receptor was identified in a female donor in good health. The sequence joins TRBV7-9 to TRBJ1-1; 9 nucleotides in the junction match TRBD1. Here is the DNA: TGTGCCAGCAGCTTAGTAGGGACAGGGAGGACTGAAGCTTTCTTT. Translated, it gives CASSLVGTGRTEAFF.